The clone carrying this TCR beta chain has at least ten counts. Beta-chain TCR CDR3 regions were amplified from RNA transcripts. HTBI primers primed a first-round RT-PCR, and a second-round multiplex PCR followed. MiXCR was run by TCRdb on the multiplex PCR reads, yielding one entry per CDR3 protein. Here the sample spans some 350,000 distinct CDR3 sequences, approximately 17% being singletons. The sample belongs to a study of Graves' ophthalmopathy and Graves' hyperthyroidism. Losses at the gene ends were 2 bases for V and 1 base for J; bases not matched to a gene: 8. CDR1 and CDR2 from the germline V gene are ENHRY and SYGVKD. This CDR3 region has 17 residues.

The receptor comes from an adult woman with stable Graves' hyperthyroidism. Material: peripheral blood. The chain joins TRBV10-3 to TRBJ1-5, with TRBD1 matching 7 bases. The CDR3 loop is CAISETAGGWSNQPQHF. The CDR3 DNA is TGTGCCATCAGTGAGACTGCAGGGGGTTGGAGCAATCAGCCCCAGCATTTT.